The rows below give T cell receptor beta chains drawn from one sample of a study of T cells in Graves' hyperthyroidism and ophthalmopathy. One entry per CDR3 protein, called by TCRdb with MiXCR from the multiplex PCR reads. In the table there are approximately 410,000 distinct CDR3 sequences, roughly 15% of which are singletons. Sequenced material: blood. These receptors all stem from a man between 18 and 29 years old with Graves' ophthalmopathy. CDR3s include the opening cysteine and the closing phenylalanine or tryptophan. D genes are given only for firm matches. Size is omitted from some rows. Given values are once, few, many or a class for expanded clones.

cdr3_length	d_call	v_call	j_call	clone_size	cdr3_aa	cdr3_nt
17	TRBD2	TRBV6-2/TRBV6-3	TRBJ2-1	many	CASSYSRLAGLWNEQFF	TGTGCCAGCAGTTACTCGCGACTAGCGGGATTGTGGAATGAGCAGTTCTTC
13	-	TRBV29-1	TRBJ1-1	many	CSVDQPWNTEAFF	TGCAGCGTTGATCAACCTTGGAACACTGAAGCTTTCTTT
11	-	TRBV20-1	TRBJ2-1	many	CSASPVDEQFF	TGCAGTGCTAGTCCCGTCGATGAGCAGTTCTTC
13	-	TRBV12-3/TRBV12-4	TRBJ1-3	-	CASSFYSGNTIYF	TGTGCCAGCAGTTTCTACTCTGGAAACACCATATATTTT
14	-	TRBV7-2	TRBJ1-1	many	CASSLYVGGTEAFF	TGTGCCAGCAGCCTATATGTGGGGGGCACTGAAGCTTTCTTT
15	-	TRBV2	TRBJ1-2	many	CASSPTRPGEYGYTF	TGTGCCAGCAGTCCTACACGGCCGGGCGAATATGGCTACACCTTC
15	TRBD2	TRBV27	TRBJ2-1	many	CASSPSGGSYNEQFF	TGTGCCAGCAGTCCTAGCGGGGGGTCCTACAATGAGCAGTTCTTC
15	TRBD2	TRBV11-2	TRBJ2-5	many	CASSWGLAPSPLQYF	TGTGCCAGCAGCTGGGGACTAGCGCCATCCCCCCTCCAGTACTTC
15	-	TRBV19	TRBJ1-5	many	CASTLADREHQPQHF	TGTGCCAGTACCCTTGCGGACAGAGAGCATCAGCCCCAGCATTTT
14	-	TRBV7-9	TRBJ2-7	many	CASSLRGDSYEQYF	TGTGCCAGCAGCTTAAGAGGGGATTCCTACGAGCAGTACTTC
11	-	TRBV20-1	TRBJ2-3	many	CSASQVYTQYF	TGCAGTGCTAGTCAAGTATACACGCAGTATTTT
15	-	TRBV7-3	TRBJ2-1	-	CASSLVKSSYNEQFF	TGTGCCAGCAGCTTAGTGAAAAGCTCCTACAATGAGCAGTTCTTC
15	TRBD1	TRBV20-1	TRBJ1-5	few	CSARHGTGLDQPQHF	TGCAGTGCTAGACACGGGACAGGGCTAGATCAGCCCCAGCATTTT
12	-	TRBV18	TRBJ1-1	many	CASSPSRTEAFF	TGTGCCAGCTCACCCTCGAGAACTGAAGCTTTCTTT
14	-	TRBV3-1	TRBJ1-1	many	CASSQMSGSTEAFF	TGTGCCAGCAGCCAAATGTCCGGGAGCACTGAAGCTTTCTTT
15	TRBD2	TRBV5-6	TRBJ2-5	many	CASSFPGGDERTQYF	TGTGCCAGCAGCTTCCCGGGGGGGGACGAGAGGACCCAGTACTTC
18	TRBD2	TRBV19	TRBJ2-3	-	CASSITPLRRGITDTQYF	TGTGCCAGTAGTATAACGCCCTTGAGGCGGGGGATCACAGATACGCAGTATTTT
14	TRBD1	TRBV12-5	TRBJ2-7	many	CASGLAGTGGEQYF	TGTGCTAGTGGTTTGGCGGGGACAGGCGGTGAGCAGTACTTC
15	-	TRBV6-5	TRBJ1-3	-	CASSYSTPGLYTIYF	TGTGCCAGCAGTTACTCGACTCCAGGGCTGTACACCATATATTTT
18	-	TRBV3-1	TRBJ2-3	-	CASSQTPTLASITDTQYF	TGTGCCAGCAGCCAAACTCCCACGCTAGCGAGTATCACAGATACGCAGTATTTT
15	-	TRBV3-1	TRBJ1-3	many	CASSLGLISGNTIYF	TGTGCCAGCAGCCTGGGACTAATCTCTGGAAACACCATATATTTT
13	-	TRBV20-1	TRBJ2-5	few	CSAPGVRGETQYF	TGCAGTGCTCCAGGGGTTAGGGGGGAGACCCAGTACTTC
11	-	TRBV10-3	TRBJ2-1	many	CAISADGPQFF	TGTGCCATCAGTGCTGACGGGCCGCAGTTCTTC
18	-	TRBV7-9	TRBJ1-2	few	CASSQPSKGPRLDYGYTF	TGTGCCAGCTCACAACCAAGCAAGGGCCCTCGGTTAGACTATGGCTACACCTTC
14	-	TRBV4-2	TRBJ2-7	-	CASSQASAYNEQYF	TGTGCCAGCAGCCAAGCCTCCGCCTACAATGAGCAGTACTTC
15	TRBD2	TRBV25-1	TRBJ2-1	-	CASSRPGTSGNEQFF	TGTGCCAGCAGTCGTCCCGGGACTAGTGGTAATGAGCAGTTCTTC
18	TRBD2	TRBV3-1	TRBJ2-2	few	CASSQGRGLAGRAGELFF	TGTGCCAGCAGCCAAGGAAGGGGACTAGCGGGAAGGGCCGGGGAGCTGTTTTTT
8	-	TRBV30	TRBJ2-1	many	CAANEQFF	TGTGCCGCCAATGAGCAGTTCTTC
15	-	TRBV6-1	TRBJ2-6	-	CASRGVTSGANVLTF	TGTGCCAGCAGGGGGGTCACCTCTGGGGCCAACGTCCTGACTTTC
12	TRBD2	TRBV24-1	TRBJ2-2	few	CATFSGAGELFF	TGTGCCACCTTCAGCGGGGCCGGGGAGCTGTTTTTT
13	-	TRBV5-8	TRBJ1-2	many	CASSETGLYGYTF	TGTGCCAGCAGCGAAACAGGGCTCTATGGCTACACCTTC
14	-	TRBV9	TRBJ1-2	-	CASSVGVGGVGYTF	TGTGCCAGCAGCGTAGGGGTAGGGGGTGTAGGCTACACCTTC
15	TRBD1	TRBV12-3/TRBV12-4	TRBJ1-3	few	CASDTRQGAGNTIYF	TGTGCCAGTGATACAAGACAGGGAGCTGGAAACACCATATATTTT
14	-	TRBV7-8	TRBJ1-5	many	CASSLELLNQPQHF	TGTGCCAGCAGCTTAGAACTGCTCAATCAGCCCCAGCATTTT
14	-	TRBV6-1	TRBJ2-7	many	CASESWASAYEQYF	TGTGCCAGCGAGAGTTGGGCTAGCGCCTACGAGCAGTACTTC
14	TRBD1	TRBV6-1	TRBJ1-5	few	CATKPQGSNQPQHF	TGTGCCACCAAACCACAGGGGAGCAATCAGCCCCAGCATTTT
14	TRBD1	TRBV6-1	TRBJ2-3	few	CASSHGQGTDTQYF	TGTGCCAGCAGTCACGGACAGGGGACAGATACGCAGTATTTT
14	TRBD2	TRBV12-3/TRBV12-4	TRBJ2-7	many	CASSQGLASVEQYF	TGTGCCAGCAGTCAGGGACTAGCTTCGGTCGAGCAGTACTTC
16	-	TRBV30	TRBJ2-5	few	CAWSVLSGRWDETQYF	TGTGCCTGGAGTGTGTTGTCTGGCAGGTGGGACGAGACCCAGTACTTC
14	-	TRBV19	TRBJ2-7	-	CASSIKGAAYEQYF	TGTGCCAGTAGTATTAAAGGGGCCGCTTACGAGCAGTACTTC
13	-	TRBV10-2	TRBJ2-7	many	CASSDPGRYEQYF	TGCGCCAGCAGTGACCCAGGACGCTACGAGCAGTACTTC
15	-	TRBV5-4	TRBJ2-7	few	CASSFAGNPSYEQYF	TGTGCCAGCAGCTTTGCCGGGAACCCCTCCTACGAGCAGTACTTC
15	-	TRBV9	TRBJ1-5	-	CASSVTPEPSQPQHF	TGTGCCAGCAGCGTAACCCCGGAGCCCAGTCAGCCCCAGCATTTT
15	-	TRBV20-1	TRBJ2-7	many	CSARDPPGAPYEQYF	TGCAGTGCTAGAGATCCCCCGGGCGCCCCCTACGAGCAGTACTTC
17	-	TRBV6-1	TRBJ1-3	few	CASSEARAAYSGNTIYF	TGTGCCAGCAGTGAAGCGCGGGCAGCTTACTCTGGAAACACCATATATTTT